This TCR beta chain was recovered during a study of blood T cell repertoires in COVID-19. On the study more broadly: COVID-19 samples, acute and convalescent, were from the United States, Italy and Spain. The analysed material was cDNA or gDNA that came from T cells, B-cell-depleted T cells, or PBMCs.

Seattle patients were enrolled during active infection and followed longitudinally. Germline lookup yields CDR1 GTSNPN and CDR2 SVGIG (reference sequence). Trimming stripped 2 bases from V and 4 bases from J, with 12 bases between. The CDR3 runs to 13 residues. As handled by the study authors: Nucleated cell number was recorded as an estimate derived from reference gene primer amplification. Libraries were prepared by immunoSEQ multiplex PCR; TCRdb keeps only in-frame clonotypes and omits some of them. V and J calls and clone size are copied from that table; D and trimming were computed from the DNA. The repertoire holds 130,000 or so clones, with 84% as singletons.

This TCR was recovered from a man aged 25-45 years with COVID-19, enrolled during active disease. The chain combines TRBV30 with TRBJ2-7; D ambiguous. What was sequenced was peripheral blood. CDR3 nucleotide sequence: TGTGCCTGGAGTTCCATGGTGGCTTACGAGCAGTACTTC. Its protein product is CAWSSMVAYEQYF.